These T cell receptor beta chains were read from a single sample in a study of control samples from healthy donors and cancer patients. Measured with immunoSEQ multiplex PCR; TCRdb has only the in-frame clones, and not every one. The data contain 190,000 or so clones, about 93% of them singletons. Sequencing input: blood. These receptors were collected from a man aged 18-30 years in good health. The CDR3 runs from the conserved cysteine through the conserved F or W. A D gene is named only where the DNA matches it firmly. Where a row states a size, it is once, few, many or the class of an expanded clone; other rows omit it.

j_call v_call clone_size d_call cdr3_nt cdr3_aa
TRBJ2-2 TRBV3-1/TRBV3-2 - - TGTGCCAGCAGCCAAGTTGTACAGATGTACACCGGGGAGCTGTTTTTT CASSQVVQMYTGELFF
TRBJ2-3 TRBV10-3 few TRBD1 TGTGCCACCGCCGGACAGGCAGATACGCAGTATTTT CATAGQADTQYF
TRBJ2-2 TRBV18 - - TGTGCCAGCTCGGAGACAGTGAACACCGGGGAGCTGTTTTTT CASSETVNTGELFF
TRBJ2-7 TRBV6-2/TRBV6-3 - - TGTGCCAGCAGTTACGGCCGTCAGGGCAGCTCCTACGAGCAGTACTTC CASSYGRQGSSYEQYF
TRBJ2-5 TRBV6-6 - TRBD1 TGTGCCAGCAGTTACAAAAAGACAGGGACCCAAGAGACCCAGTACTTC CASSYKKTGTQETQYF
TRBJ1-3 TRBV7-2 - - TGTGCCTCAGCGGGGGCCAGAAACACCATATATTTT CASAGARNTIYF
TRBJ2-7 TRBV6-2/TRBV6-3 - - TGTGCCAGCAGCCAAGACAGTCCCTACGAGCAGTACTTC CASSQDSPYEQYF
TRBJ1-1 TRBV27 - - TGTGCCAGTCTGAACGGGAACACTGAAGCTTTCTTT CASLNGNTEAFF
TRBJ1-4 TRBV9 - TRBD1 TGTGCCAGCAGCGTCCAGACAGGGAAAGATGAAAAACTGTTTTTT CASSVQTGKDEKLFF
TRBJ2-2 TRBV6-1 - - TGTGCCAGCAGTGAAGCCAGGGTTAGTGGCACCGGGGAGCTGTTTTTT CASSEARVSGTGELFF
TRBJ2-5 TRBV6-5 - - TGTGCCAGTGGGAAGTGGGGAGAGACCCAGTACTTC CASGKWGETQYF
TRBJ1-1 TRBV18 once - TGTGCCAGCTCACCGCTCCAACTCAGCGAAGCTTTCTTT CASSPLQLSEAFF
TRBJ1-3 TRBV15 - - TGTGCCACCAGCAGAAGATTGACGGCCGGGGGAAACACCATATATTTT CATSRRLTAGGNTIYF
TRBJ1-2 TRBV19 - - TGTGCCAGTAAAAGCGCAGATCGAAACTATGGCTACACCTTC CASKSADRNYGYTF
TRBJ1-6 TRBV19 once - TGTGCCAGTAGTATATACGAGGGTTGGTCACCCCTCCACTTT CASSIYEGWSPLHF
TRBJ1-1 TRBV4-1 - - TGCGCCAGCAGCCGACTTAGGGAAACTGAAGCTTTCTTT CASSRLRETEAFF
TRBJ1-4 TRBV18 - TRBD1 TGTGCCAGCTCCAGGGGGGTTAATGAAAAACTGTTTTTT CASSRGVNEKLFF
TRBJ2-7 TRBV7-9 - - TGTGCCAGCAGCTCCCCGCACCACGGCCCCGAGCAGTACTTC CASSSPHHGPEQYF
TRBJ2-3 TRBV7-9 once - TGTGCCAGCAGCCCGGGCCTTAGAGGGGATACGCAGTATTTT CASSPGLRGDTQYF
TRBJ2-7 TRBV30 - TRBD1 TGTGCCTGGAGTGACCTTGGAGGACAGGGGTCCTACGAGCAGTACTTC CAWSDLGGQGSYEQYF
TRBJ1-4 TRBV7-2 - - TGTGCCAGCAGCTTATTCGGGACTGGAAATGAAAAACTGTTTTTT CASSLFGTGNEKLFF
TRBJ2-2 TRBV5-1 - TRBD1 TGCGCCAGCAGTGGGACAGGGTCCACCGGGGAGCTGTTTTTT CASSGTGSTGELFF
TRBJ2-7 TRBV12-3/TRBV12-4 - - TGTGCCAGCAGTACCGACAGGTCCTACGAGCAGTACTTC CASSTDRSYEQYF
TRBJ1-4 TRBV5-6 - TRBD1 TGTGCCAGCAGCTCACGGACAGGGCGAAGACCTGCAACTAATGAAAAACTGTTTTTT CASSSRTGRRPATNEKLFF
TRBJ1-4 TRBV3-1/TRBV3-2 - - TGTGCCAGCAGCCAACTTCTCGGGGGAGCTGAAAAACTGTTTTTT CASSQLLGGAEKLFF
TRBJ2-7 TRBV7-2 - - TGTGCCAGCAGCTCCTCAGGGTACGAGCAGTACTTC CASSSSGYEQYF
TRBJ1-2 TRBV29-1 - TRBD1 TGCAGCGTTGCCAGGGGGCGGGGCTATGGCTACACCTTC CSVARGRGYGYTF
TRBJ2-5 TRBV5-5 - TRBD2 TGTGCCAGCAGCTTGGTGCAGCGGGGGGGAACGTACCAAGAGACCCAGTACTTC CASSLVQRGGTYQETQYF
TRBJ2-5 TRBV3-1/TRBV3-2 - TRBD1 TGTGCCAGCAGTGACAGGGGAAGAGGCGAGACCCAGTACTTC CASSDRGRGETQYF
TRBJ2-7 TRBV18 - TRBD2 TGTGCCAGCTCGCGGGGGGCCACCTCCTACGAGCAGTACTTC CASSRGATSYEQYF
TRBJ1-2 TRBV5-4 - TRBD1 TGTGCCAGCAGCCGGGACAGGACCCTAGGGTACACCTTC CASSRDRTLGYTF
TRBJ1-6 TRBV6-1 once - TGTGCCAGCAGTGAAGTCAGGGGCCATTCACCCCTCCACTTT CASSEVRGHSPLHF
TRBJ1-2 TRBV24-1 - - TGTGCCACCAGTGAGGCAGGGGCCAACTATGGCTACACCTTC CATSEAGANYGYTF
TRBJ2-7 TRBV28 - TRBD1 TGTGCCAGCAGTTTCCGGACAGGGCTCTACTACGAGCAGTACTTC CASSFRTGLYYEQYF
TRBJ2-3 TRBV5-5 once TRBD1 TGTGCCAGCAGCTACACAGGGGGTAAGAAAGATACGCAGTATTTT CASSYTGGKKDTQYF
TRBJ1-2 TRBV7-8 - - TGTGCCAGCAGCTCAGCAGGCAAGAGACAGGTGTATGGCTACACCTTC CASSSAGKRQVYGYTF
TRBJ2-6 TRBV7-8 - - TGTGCCAGCAGCGTAACCCAGGACAGCTACTCTGGGGCCAACGTCCTGACTTTC CASSVTQDSYSGANVLTF
TRBJ2-5 TRBV4-1 - TRBD1 TGCGCCAGCAGCCATATGGTCCGGGACAGGGCCCGGACCCAGTACTTC CASSHMVRDRARTQYF
TRBJ2-7 TRBV9 - TRBD1 TGTGCCAGCAGCATAGGACAGGGGAGCTCCTACGAGCAGTACTTC CASSIGQGSSYEQYF
TRBJ2-7 TRBV2 - - TGTGCCAGCAGTCCTGACAGGAATTACGAGCAGTACTTC CASSPDRNYEQYF
TRBJ2-2 TRBV2 - - TGTGCCAGCAGTGTTATAGGGTCCGGGGAGCTGTTTTTT CASSVIGSGELFF
TRBJ1-1 TRBV5-1 - - TGCGCCAGCAGCCGCGTCGGCCTGAACACTGAAGCTTTCTTT CASSRVGLNTEAFF
TRBJ2-7 TRBV28 - TRBD1 TGTGCCAGCAGTTCATGGGGGACAGGGCCCTCCTACGAGCAGTACTTC CASSSWGTGPSYEQYF